This T cell receptor (beta chain) was captured by sequencing in a study of cytomegalovirus exposure and HLA in healthy donors. Study details: Researchers found that roughly 77% of a few hundred genotyped donors fell within the Caucasian-associated ancestry cluster.

To note about this clone: What it binds is unknown.

The PCR was carried out with 60 Vbeta primers and 13 Jbeta primers. Clones were sequenced by immunoSEQ multiplex PCR, and TCRdb holds only the in-frame ones, with some missing. This sample yields approximately 170,000 clones, of which about 75% are seen a single time; around 4.7% belongs to the top ten. General study results and limits: Approximately 160 TCR beta chains were listed as cytomegalovirus-associated. Later analysis demonstrated an association between a missense DCLRE1C variant and TCR beta V- and J-gene trimming.

The V end lost 6 bases, the J end lost 0 bases, and 15 bases lay between the germline ends. Germline CDR1 and CDR2: SQVTM and ANQGSEA. The CDR3 sequence is 14 residues long. The rearrangement joins TRBV29-1 to TRBJ2-7; D unclear. Sample: PBMCs. The TCR comes from a male donor in good health and CMV-seronegative. The DNA of the CDR3 is TGCAGCGTATTACCCGACATTTCCTCCTACGAGCAGTACTTC. This gives the protein CSVLPDISSYEQYF.